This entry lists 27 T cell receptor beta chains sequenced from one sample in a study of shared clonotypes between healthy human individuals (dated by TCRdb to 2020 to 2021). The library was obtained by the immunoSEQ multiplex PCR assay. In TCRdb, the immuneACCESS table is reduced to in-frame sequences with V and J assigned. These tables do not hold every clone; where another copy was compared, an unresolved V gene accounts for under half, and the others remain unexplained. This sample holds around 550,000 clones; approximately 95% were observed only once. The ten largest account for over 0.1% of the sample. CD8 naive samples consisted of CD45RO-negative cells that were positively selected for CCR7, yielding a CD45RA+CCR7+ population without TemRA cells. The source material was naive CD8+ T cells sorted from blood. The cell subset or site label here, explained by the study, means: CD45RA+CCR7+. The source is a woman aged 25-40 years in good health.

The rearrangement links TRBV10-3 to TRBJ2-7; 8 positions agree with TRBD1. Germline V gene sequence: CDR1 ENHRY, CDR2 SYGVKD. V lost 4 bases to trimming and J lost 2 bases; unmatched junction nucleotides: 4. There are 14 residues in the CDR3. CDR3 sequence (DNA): TGTGCCATCAGTGGAAGGACAGGGACCTACGAGCAGTACTTC. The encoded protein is CAISGRTGTYEQYF.

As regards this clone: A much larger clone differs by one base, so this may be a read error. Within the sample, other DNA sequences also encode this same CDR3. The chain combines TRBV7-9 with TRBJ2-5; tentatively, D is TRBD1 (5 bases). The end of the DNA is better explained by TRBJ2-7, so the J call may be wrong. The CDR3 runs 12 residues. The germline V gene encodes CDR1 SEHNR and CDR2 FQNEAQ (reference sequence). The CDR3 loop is CASSLGGDEQYF. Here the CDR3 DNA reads TGTGCCAGCAGCTTAGGGGGCGACGAGCAGTACTTC.

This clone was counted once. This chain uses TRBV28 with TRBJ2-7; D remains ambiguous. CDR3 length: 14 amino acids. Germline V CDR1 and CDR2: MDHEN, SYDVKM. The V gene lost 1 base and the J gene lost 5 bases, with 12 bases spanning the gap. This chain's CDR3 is CASSLSEIAHEQYF. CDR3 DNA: TGTGCCAGCAGTTTATCGGAAATAGCCCACGAGCAGTACTTC.

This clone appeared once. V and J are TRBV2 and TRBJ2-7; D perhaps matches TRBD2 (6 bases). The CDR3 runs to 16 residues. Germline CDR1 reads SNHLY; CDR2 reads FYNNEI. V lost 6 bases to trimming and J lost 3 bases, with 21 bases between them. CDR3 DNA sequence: TGTGCCAGCAGGGAGGACCCTGCGGGGTATCTCTACGAGCAGTACTTC. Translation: CASREDPAGYLYEQYF.

CDR3 in amino acids: CSVDGTEVLEQFF. The CDR3 DNA sequence: TGCAGCGTTGACGGGACAGAGGTCTTGGAGCAGTTCTTC. The chain recombines TRBV29-1 with TRBJ2-1, with 7 bases identical to TRBD1. J gave up 10 bases and V 3 bases, and 9 bases lay outside the gene matches. Germline CDR1 reads SQVTM; CDR2 reads ANQGSEA. The CDR3 contains 13 residues.

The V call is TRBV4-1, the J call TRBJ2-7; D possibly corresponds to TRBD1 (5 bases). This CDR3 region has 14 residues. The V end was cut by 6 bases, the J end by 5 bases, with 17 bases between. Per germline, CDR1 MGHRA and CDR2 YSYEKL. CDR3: CASSIGPGNNEQYF. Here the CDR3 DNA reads TGCGCCAGCAGTATAGGTCCAGGGAATAACGAGCAGTACTTC.

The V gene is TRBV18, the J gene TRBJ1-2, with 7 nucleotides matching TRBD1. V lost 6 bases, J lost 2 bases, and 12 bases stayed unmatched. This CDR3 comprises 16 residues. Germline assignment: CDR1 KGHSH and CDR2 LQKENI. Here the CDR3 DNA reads TGTGCCAGCTCCGGACAGGACGGTACTCGAAACTATGGCTACACCTTC. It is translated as CASSGQDGTRNYGYTF.

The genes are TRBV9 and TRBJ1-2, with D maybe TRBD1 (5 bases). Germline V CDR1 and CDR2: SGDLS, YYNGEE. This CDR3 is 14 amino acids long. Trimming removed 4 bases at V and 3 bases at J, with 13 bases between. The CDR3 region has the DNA TGTGCCAGCAGCCCAGGGACGGCGCACTATGGCTACACCTTC. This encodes CASSPGTAHYGYTF.

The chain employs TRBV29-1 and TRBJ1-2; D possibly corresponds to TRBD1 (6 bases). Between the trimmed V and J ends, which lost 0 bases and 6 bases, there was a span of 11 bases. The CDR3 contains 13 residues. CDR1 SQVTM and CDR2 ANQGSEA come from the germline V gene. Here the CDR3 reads CSVEEYRADGYTF. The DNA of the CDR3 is TGCAGCGTTGAAGAATACAGGGCGGATGGCTACACCTTC.

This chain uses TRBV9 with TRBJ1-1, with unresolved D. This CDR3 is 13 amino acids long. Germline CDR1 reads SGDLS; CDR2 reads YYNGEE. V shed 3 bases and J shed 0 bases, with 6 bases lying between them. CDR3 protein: CASSGTLNTEAFF. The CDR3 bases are TGTGCCAGCAGCGGAACCTTGAACACTGAAGCTTTCTTT.

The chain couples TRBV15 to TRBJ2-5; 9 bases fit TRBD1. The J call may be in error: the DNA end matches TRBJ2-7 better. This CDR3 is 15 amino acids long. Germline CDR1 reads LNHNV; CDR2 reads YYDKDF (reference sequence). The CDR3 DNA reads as TGTGCCACCAGCAGGGCACAGGGGGCGGGCCACGAGCAGTACTTC. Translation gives CATSRAQGAGHEQYF.

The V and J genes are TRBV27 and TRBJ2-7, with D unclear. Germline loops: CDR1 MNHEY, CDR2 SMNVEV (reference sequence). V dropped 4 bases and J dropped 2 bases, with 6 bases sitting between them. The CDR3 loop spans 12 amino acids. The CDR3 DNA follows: TGTGCCAGCAGTTCCTGGCCCTACGAGCAGTACTTC. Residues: CASSSWPYEQYF.

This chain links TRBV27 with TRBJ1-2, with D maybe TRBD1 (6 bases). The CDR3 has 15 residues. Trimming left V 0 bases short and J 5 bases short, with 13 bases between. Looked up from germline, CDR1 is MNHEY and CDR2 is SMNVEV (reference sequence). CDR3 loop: CASSLSEGDPYGYTF. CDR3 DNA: TGTGCCAGCAGTTTATCGGAGGGGGACCCATATGGCTACACCTTC.

As DNA, the CDR3 is TGTGCCAGCAGCTTAGCGGGGACCACAGATACGCAGTATTTT. Encoded protein: CASSLAGTTDTQYF. V and J are TRBV7-9 and TRBJ2-3; D may match TRBD1 or TRBD2 (5 bases each). Germline loops: CDR1 SEHNR, CDR2 FQNEAQ (reference sequence). The CDR3 runs to 14 residues. V lost 0 bases and J 2 bases, leaving 6 bases between the germline ends.

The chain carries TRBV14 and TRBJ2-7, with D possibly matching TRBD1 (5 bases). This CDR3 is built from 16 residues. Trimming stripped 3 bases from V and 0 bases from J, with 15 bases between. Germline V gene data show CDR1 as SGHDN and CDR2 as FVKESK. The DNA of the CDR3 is TGTGCCAGCAGCCACGCGGACACCAGGAACTCCTACGAGCAGTACTTC. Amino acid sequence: CASSHADTRNSYEQYF.

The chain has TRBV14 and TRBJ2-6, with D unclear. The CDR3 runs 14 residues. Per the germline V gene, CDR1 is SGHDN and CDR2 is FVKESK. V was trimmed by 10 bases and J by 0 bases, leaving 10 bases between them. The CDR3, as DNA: TGTGCCACCACTACAGACTCTGGGGCCAACGTCCTGACTTTC. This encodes CATTTDSGANVLTF.

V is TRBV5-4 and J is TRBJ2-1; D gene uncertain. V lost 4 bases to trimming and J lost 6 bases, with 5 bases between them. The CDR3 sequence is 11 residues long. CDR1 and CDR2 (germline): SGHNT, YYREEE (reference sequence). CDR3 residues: CASSRINEQFF. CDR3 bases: TGTGCCAGCAGCAGGATCAATGAGCAGTTCTTC. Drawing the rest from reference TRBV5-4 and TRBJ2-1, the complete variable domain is ETGVTQSPTHLIKTRGQQVTLRCSSQSGHNTVSWYQQALGQGPQFIFQYYREEENGRGNFPPRFSGLQFPNYSSELNVNALELDDSALYLCASSRINEQFFGPGTRLTVL.

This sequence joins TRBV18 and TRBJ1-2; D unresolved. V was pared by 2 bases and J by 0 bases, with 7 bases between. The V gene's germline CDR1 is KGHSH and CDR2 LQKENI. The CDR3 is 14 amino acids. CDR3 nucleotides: TGTGCCAGCTCACCAGGGGAATCTAACTATGGCTACACCTTC. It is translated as CASSPGESNYGYTF.

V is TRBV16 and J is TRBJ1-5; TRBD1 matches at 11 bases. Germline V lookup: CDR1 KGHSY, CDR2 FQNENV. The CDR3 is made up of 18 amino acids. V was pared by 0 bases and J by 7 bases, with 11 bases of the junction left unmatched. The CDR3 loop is CASSQSRGQGAEKQPQHF. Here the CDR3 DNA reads TGTGCCAGCAGCCAATCGAGAGGACAGGGGGCAGAAAAACAGCCCCAGCATTTT.

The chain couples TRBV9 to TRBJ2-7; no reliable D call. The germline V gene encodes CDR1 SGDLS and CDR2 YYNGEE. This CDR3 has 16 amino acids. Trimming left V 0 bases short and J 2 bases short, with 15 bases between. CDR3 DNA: TGTGCCAGCAGCGTAGGGTTCGAAGGCTCGACCTACGAGCAGTACTTC. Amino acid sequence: CASSVGFEGSTYEQYF. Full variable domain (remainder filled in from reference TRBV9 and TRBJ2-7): DSGVTQTPKHLITATGQRVTLRCSPRSGDLSVYWYQQSLDQGLQFLIQYYNGEERAKGNILERFSAQQFPDLHSELNLSSLELGDSALYFCASSVGFEGSTYEQYFGPGTRLTVT.

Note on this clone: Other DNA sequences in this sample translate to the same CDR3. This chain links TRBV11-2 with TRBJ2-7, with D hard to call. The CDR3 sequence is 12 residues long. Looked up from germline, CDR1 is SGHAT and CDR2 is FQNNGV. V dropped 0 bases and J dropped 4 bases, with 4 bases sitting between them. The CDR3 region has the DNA TGTGCCAGCAGCTTAGACGGGTACGAGCAGTACTTC. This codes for CASSLDGYEQYF.

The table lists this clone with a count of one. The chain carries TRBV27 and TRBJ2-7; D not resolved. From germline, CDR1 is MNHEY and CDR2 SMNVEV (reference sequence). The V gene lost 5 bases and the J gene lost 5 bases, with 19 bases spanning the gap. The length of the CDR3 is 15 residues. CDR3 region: CASSPWGAYRDEQYF. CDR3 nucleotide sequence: TGTGCCAGCAGTCCATGGGGTGCCTACCGGGACGAGCAGTACTTC.

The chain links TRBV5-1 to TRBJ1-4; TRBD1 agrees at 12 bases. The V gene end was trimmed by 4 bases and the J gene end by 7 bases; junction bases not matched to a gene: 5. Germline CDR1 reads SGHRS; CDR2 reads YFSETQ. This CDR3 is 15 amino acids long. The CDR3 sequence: CASSGGTGGTEKLFF. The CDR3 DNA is TGCGCCAGCAGCGGAGGGACAGGGGGCACTGAAAAACTGTTTTTT.

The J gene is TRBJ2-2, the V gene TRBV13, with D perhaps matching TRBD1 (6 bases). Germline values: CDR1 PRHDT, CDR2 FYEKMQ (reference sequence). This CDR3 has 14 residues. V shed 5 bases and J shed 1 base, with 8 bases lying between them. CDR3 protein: CASSLQGNTGELFF. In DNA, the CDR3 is TGTGCCAGCAGCCTACAGGGGAACACCGGGGAGCTGTTTTTT. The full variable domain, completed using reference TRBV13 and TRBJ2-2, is AAGVIQSPRHLIKEKRETATLKCYPIPRHDTVYWYQQGPGQDPQFLISFYEKMQSDKGSIPDRFSAQQFSDYHSELNMSSLELGDSALYFCASSLQGNTGELFFGEGSRLTVL.

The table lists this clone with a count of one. The CDR3 spells CASSSSVAGGPYEQYF. The CDR3 bases are TGTGCCAGCTCAAGTTCGGTAGCGGGAGGCCCCTACGAGCAGTACTTC. The chain links TRBV18 to TRBJ2-5; 10 positions match TRBD2. The tail of the sequence fits TRBJ2-7 better, so the J call may be wrong. From germline, CDR1 is KGHSH and CDR2 LQKENI. There are 16 residues in the CDR3.

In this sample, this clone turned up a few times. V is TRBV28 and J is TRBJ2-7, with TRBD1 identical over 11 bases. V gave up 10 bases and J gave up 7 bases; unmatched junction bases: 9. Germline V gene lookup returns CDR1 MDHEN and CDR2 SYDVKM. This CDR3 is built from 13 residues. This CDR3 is CATRDRGMREQYF. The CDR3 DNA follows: TGTGCCACCAGGGACAGGGGGATGAGGGAGCAGTACTTC.

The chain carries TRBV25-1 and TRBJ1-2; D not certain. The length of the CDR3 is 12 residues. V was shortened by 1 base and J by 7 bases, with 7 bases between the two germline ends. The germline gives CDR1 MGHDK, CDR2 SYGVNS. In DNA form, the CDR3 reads TGTGCCAGCAGTGAATCGGAGGTTGGCTACACCTTC. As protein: CASSESEVGYTF.